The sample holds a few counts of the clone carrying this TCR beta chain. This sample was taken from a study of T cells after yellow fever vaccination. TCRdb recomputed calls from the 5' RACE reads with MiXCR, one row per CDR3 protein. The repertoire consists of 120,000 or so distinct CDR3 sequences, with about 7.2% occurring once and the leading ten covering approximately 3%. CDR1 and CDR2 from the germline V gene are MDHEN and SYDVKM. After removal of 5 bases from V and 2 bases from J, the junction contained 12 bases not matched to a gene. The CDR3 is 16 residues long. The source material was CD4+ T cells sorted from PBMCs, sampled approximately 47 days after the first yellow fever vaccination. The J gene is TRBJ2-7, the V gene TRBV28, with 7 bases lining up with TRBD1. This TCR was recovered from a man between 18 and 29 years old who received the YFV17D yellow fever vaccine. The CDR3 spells CASSPGTAAPTYEQYV. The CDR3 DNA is TGTGCCAGCAGTCCTGGGACAGCAGCCCCCACCTACGAGCAGTACGTC.